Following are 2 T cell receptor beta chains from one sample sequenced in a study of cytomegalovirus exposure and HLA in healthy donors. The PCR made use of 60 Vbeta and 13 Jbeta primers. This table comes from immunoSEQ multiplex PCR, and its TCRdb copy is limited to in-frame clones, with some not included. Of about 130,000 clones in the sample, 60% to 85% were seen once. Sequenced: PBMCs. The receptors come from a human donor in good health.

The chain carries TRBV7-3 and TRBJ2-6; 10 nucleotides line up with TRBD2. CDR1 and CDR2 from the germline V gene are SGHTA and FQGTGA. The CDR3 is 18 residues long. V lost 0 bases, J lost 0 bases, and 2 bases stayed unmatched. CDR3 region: CASSLTSGGTSGANVLTF. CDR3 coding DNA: TGTGCCAGCAGCTTAACTAGCGGGGGGACCTCTGGGGCCAACGTCCTGACTTTC.

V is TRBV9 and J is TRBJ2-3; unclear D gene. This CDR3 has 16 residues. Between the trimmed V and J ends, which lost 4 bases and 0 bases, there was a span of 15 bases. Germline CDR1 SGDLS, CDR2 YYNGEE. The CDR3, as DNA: TGTGCCAGCAGCCTAACCGGTATAGCTAGCACAGATACGCAGTATTTT. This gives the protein CASSLTGIASTDTQYF. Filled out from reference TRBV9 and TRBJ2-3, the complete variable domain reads DSGVTQTPKHLITATGQRVTLRCSPRSGDLSVYWYQQSLDQGLQFLIQYYNGEERAKGNILERFSAQQFPDLHSELNLSSLELGDSALYFCASSLTGIASTDTQYFGPGTRLTVL.